This T cell receptor beta chain was observed in a study of T-cell reconstitution after alpha-beta-depleted transplantation in children. Germline CDR1 reads DFQATT; CDR2 reads SNEGSKA (reference sequence). This CDR3 contains 16 residues. Losses at the gene ends were 6 bases for V and 5 bases for J; bases not matched to a gene: 19. The TCRbeta library incorporated unique molecular identifiers. TCRdb reprocessed the PCR reads via MiXCR and lists one record per CDR3 protein. The sample holds 44,000 or so distinct CDR3 sequences, nearly 9.5% seen once. V and J are TRBV20-1 and TRBJ2-7; 7 bases map to TRBD2. The sequence was collected from a male patient aged 2-9 years who had a stem cell transplant for chronic granulomatous disease, so the T cells may come from the graft donor. This specimen consisted of PBMCs, mostly from graft donor cells, obtained 60 days after TCRalphabeta/CD19-depleted stem cell transplant. CDR3 sequence reads: CSAASGGGSRTNEQYF. DNA of the CDR3: TGCAGTGCCGCCTCGGGGGGAGGGTCCAGAACTAACGAGCAGTACTTC.